A selection of T cell receptor beta chains follows, all from one sample in a study of T cell repertoires and HLA-DP antigens. Some clones are missing from TCRdb's copy, which holds only in-frame ones; the method was immunoSEQ multiplex PCR. The data hold about 89,000 clones, with approximately 89% observed a single time. No cognate antigen is known for these TCRs. The material sequenced was CD4+ T cells from PBMCs. These receptors all come from a man in his fifties or sixties in good health and CMV-seronegative. Both conserved end residues are part of each CDR3. Each record gives: J gene, V gene, D gene, clone size, CDR3 protein, CDR3 DNA. D genes are given only for firm matches. Only some rows state a clone size, as once, few, many or a class for expanded clones.

TRBJ2-1 TRBV5-1 - - CASSLDGTREQFF TGCGCCAGCAGCTTAGATGGTACGAGAGAGCAGTTCTTC
TRBJ2-1 TRBV4-1 TRBD2 - CASSQDRSTSGRNEQFF TGCGCCAGCAGCCAAGATCGGTCCACTAGCGGGAGAAATGAGCAGTTCTTC
TRBJ1-1 TRBV27 TRBD1 - CASSARQGMGTEAFF TGTGCCAGCAGTGCTCGACAGGGGATGGGCACTGAAGCTTTCTTT
TRBJ1-3 TRBV29-1 - - CSVEDEYSGNTIYF TGCAGCGTTGAAGATGAGTATTCTGGAAACACCATATATTTT
TRBJ2-3 TRBV5-1 - - CASSPVAADGTDTQYF TGCGCCAGCAGCCCAGTAGCGGCCGACGGCACAGATACGCAGTATTTT
TRBJ2-6 TRBV7-2 TRBD1 - CASSLAGGASGANVLTF TGTGCCAGCAGCTTAGCAGGGGGCGCATCTGGGGCCAACGTCCTGACTTTC
TRBJ2-3 TRBV6-1 TRBD2 - CASSALAGERSTDTQYF TGTGCCAGCAGTGCACTAGCGGGGGAAAGGAGCACAGATACGCAGTATTTT
TRBJ2-4 TRBV11-2 - - CASSSYRDLTAKNIQYF TGTGCCAGCAGCTCGTACAGGGATTTGACGGCCAAAAACATTCAGTACTTC
TRBJ2-7 TRBV11-2 - - CASSLGGAGAYEQYF TGTGCCAGCAGCTTAGGGGGTGCAGGAGCCTACGAGCAGTACTTC
TRBJ2-5 TRBV9 TRBD1 - CASSVVGTGVGETQYF TGTGCCAGCAGCGTAGTGGGAACAGGGGTTGGGGAGACCCAGTACTTC
TRBJ2-1 TRBV7-2 - - CASSLALQGNEQFF TGTGCCAGCAGCTTAGCTCTTCAGGGTAATGAGCAGTTCTTC
TRBJ1-6 TRBV7-2 - - CASSLGARRASYSPLHF TGTGCCAGCAGCTTAGGAGCGCGCAGGGCTAGTTATTCACCCCTCCACTTT
TRBJ1-2 TRBV6-5 TRBD1 - CASSTGGDGYTF TGTGCCAGCAGCACAGGGGGCGATGGCTACACCTTC
TRBJ2-7 TRBV12-2 - - CASRLPGGPYEQYF TGTGCAAGTCGCTTACCAGGTGGCCCCTACGAGCAGTACTTC
TRBJ1-2 TRBV28 TRBD1 - CASSSRTGGNYGYTF TGTGCCAGCAGTTCGAGGACAGGGGGCAACTATGGCTACACCTTC
TRBJ1-1 TRBV15 - once CATSGEAGLTEAFF TGTGCCACCAGCGGTGAGGCGGGCCTCACTGAAGCTTTCTTT
TRBJ2-5 TRBV27 TRBD2 - CASSPRGLAGGQTQYF TGTGCCAGCAGTCCCAGAGGACTAGCGGGGGGACAGACCCAGTACTTC
TRBJ1-4 TRBV18 - - CASSQLGRGNEKLFF TGTGCCAGCTCTCAACTCGGGCGGGGTAATGAAAAACTGTTTTTT
TRBJ1-5 TRBV7-2 - - CASSPEGGRNQPQHF TGTGCCAGCAGCCCCGAGGGGGGGAGAAATCAGCCCCAGCATTTT
TRBJ2-6 TRBV12-5 TRBD1 - CASGPGQGSMANVLTF TGTGCTAGTGGCCCTGGACAGGGCTCCATGGCCAACGTCCTGACTTTC
TRBJ1-5 TRBV4-1 - - CASSLDPQNSNQPQHF TGCGCCAGCAGCCTAGATCCGCAGAATAGCAATCAGCCCCAGCATTTT
TRBJ2-2 TRBV7-7 - - CASSPSGTANTGELFF TGTGCTAGCAGCCCAAGCGGGACAGCAAACACCGGGGAGCTGTTTTTT
TRBJ2-3 TRBV28 - - CASSFSLANTQYF TGTGCCAGCAGTTTCAGTCTAGCTAATACGCAGTATTTT
TRBJ2-5 TRBV20-1 - - CSAGDRETQYF TGCAGTGCTGGCGACAGGGAGACCCAGTACTTC
TRBJ2-3 TRBV19 - - CASRGRKNTDTQYF TGTGCCAGTAGGGGACGGAAGAACACAGATACGCAGTATTTT
TRBJ2-1 TRBV27 - - CASSPRRMADNEQFF TGTGCCAGCAGTCCCAGACGGATGGCCGACAATGAGCAGTTCTTC
TRBJ1-2 TRBV2 TRBD1 - CASSRTGVESYTF TGTGCCAGCAGTAGAACAGGGGTTGAGAGCTACACCTTC
TRBJ1-4 TRBV2 TRBD1 - CASSETGTGHEKLFF TGTGCCAGCAGTGAAACCGGGACAGGCCATGAAAAACTGTTTTTT
TRBJ1-1 TRBV9 - - CASSERGDDTEAFF TGTGCCAGCAGCGAGAGGGGGGACGACACTGAAGCTTTCTTT
TRBJ2-3 TRBV9 - - CASSVGGVGTDTQYF TGTGCCAGCAGCGTAGGCGGGGTGGGCACAGATACGCAGTATTTT